The 25 T cell receptor beta chains below all came from one sample that was sequenced in a study of T-cell reconstitution after alpha-beta-depleted transplantation in children. Unique molecular identifiers were used to barcode this TCRbeta library. TCRdb re-called the PCR reads through MiXCR, storing one row per CDR3 protein. This table holds around 960,000 distinct CDR3 sequences, around 30% found once. The sequences come from PBMCs, mostly from graft donor cells, collected 360 days after TCRalphabeta/CD19-depleted stem cell transplant. The receptors here all came from a boy under two years old who had a stem cell transplant for SCID, so the T cells may come from the graft donor.

This clonotype has just a few counts. CDR3 bases: TGTGCCAGCAGTTTCCAACCGATTGTAGACACTGAAGCTTTCTTT. This translates into CASSFQPIVDTEAFF. The J gene is TRBJ1-1, the V gene TRBV6-5; D not certain. This CDR3 comprises 15 residues. Germline V gene data show CDR1 as MNHEY and CDR2 as SVGAGI. V was cut by 4 bases and J by 3 bases, with 15 bases left in between.

The CDR3 DNA follows: TGCGCCAGCAGCGGGCCGGCGGGGTGGACTGAAGCTTTCTTT. Translation gives CASSGPAGWTEAFF. The V gene is TRBV5-1, the J gene TRBJ1-1; the D is unclear. The CDR3 consists of 14 residues. Germline CDR1 SGHRS, CDR2 YFSETQ. V gave up 4 bases and J gave up 5 bases, with 15 bases separating them.

This clonotype was found many times. Germline and junction disagree at one end, which may indicate a read error. The chain employs TRBV5-1 and TRBJ2-1, with 13 bases lining up with TRBD2. The CDR3 has 15 amino acids. In germline, CDR1 is SGHRS, CDR2 YFSETQ. For the CDR3, the DNA is TGTGCCAGCAGTAGGACTAGCGGGGGATACAATGAGCAGTTCTTC. Protein: CASSRTSGGYNEQFF.

The chain combines TRBV5-1 with TRBJ2-2; D gene ambiguous. The CDR3 runs to 13 residues. The V and J ends lost 3 bases and 7 bases respectively, with 10 bases between them. The germline V gene has CDR1 SGHRS and CDR2 YFSETQ. The CDR3 DNA is TGCGCCAGCAGCTCGACGGTGATCGGGGAGCTGTTTTTT. Translated: CASSSTVIGELFF.

This chain uses TRBV3-1 with TRBJ2-5, with 8 bases lining up with TRBD1. Trimming at V came to 2 bases and at J to 5 bases, leaving 10 bases not matched to a gene. Per germline, CDR1 LGHDT and CDR2 YNNKEL (reference sequence). This CDR3 region has 16 residues. In nucleotides, the CDR3 is TGTGCCAGCAGCCAAAGAGCCGGGACAGGAGGGGAGACCCAGTACTTC. Translated: CASSQRAGTGGETQYF.

The table lists this clonotype with a few counts. This chain uses TRBV4-2 with TRBJ2-3; 7 bases are shared with TRBD1. The CDR3 length is 15 residues. J lost 0 bases, V lost 5 bases, and 5 bases had no gene match. Germline values: CDR1 LGHNA, CDR2 YNFKEQ. Here the CDR3 reads CASSGPGGSTDTQYF. The CDR3 DNA is TGTGCCAGCAGCGGCCCAGGGGGTAGCACAGATACGCAGTATTTT.

This chain links TRBV12-3 or TRBV12-4 with TRBJ2-7, with 10 bases lining up with TRBD1. There are 14 residues in the CDR3. The V and J ends lost 10 bases and 7 bases, in that order; junction bases with no gene match: 13. In nucleotides, the CDR3 is TGTGCCACACAACTCGGGACAGGGGTTGGGGAGCAGTACTTC. Its protein is CATQLGTGVGEQYF.

The rearrangement uses TRBV12-3 or TRBV12-4 and TRBJ1-1; no clear D. The V gene lost 2 bases and the J gene lost 0 bases, with 10 bases spanning the gap. The CDR3 covers 15 residues. CDR3 in amino acids: CASSLSLGLNTEAFF. CDR3 nucleotide sequence: TGTGCCAGCAGTTTAAGTCTGGGTTTGAACACTGAAGCTTTCTTT.

This chain's CDR3 is CASNPGDHNEQFF. The CDR3 DNA reads as TGTGCCAGCAACCCGGGGGATCACAATGAGCAGTTCTTC. This chain links TRBV14 with TRBJ2-1; weak D call: TRBD2 (6 bases). The CDR3 totals 13 residues. Between the trimmed V and J ends, which lost 7 bases and 5 bases, there was a span of 12 bases. Germline loops: CDR1 SGHDN, CDR2 FVKESK.

The chain employs TRBV4-1 and TRBJ1-5; 7 nucleotides line up with TRBD1. The CDR3 runs to 17 residues. CDR1 and CDR2 (germline): MGHRA, YSYEKL. The V gene end was trimmed by 0 bases and the J gene end by 2 bases; junction bases not matched to a gene: 7. CDR3 coding DNA: TGCGCCAGCAGCCAAGATCCTTACAGGGGAGGCAATCAGCCCCAGCATTTT. Amino acid sequence: CASSQDPYRGGNQPQHF.

The chain links TRBV7-2 to TRBJ2-3; D is undetermined. Per germline, CDR1 SGHTA and CDR2 FQGNSA. The CDR3 runs to 13 residues. The ends were cut back, 10 bases at V and 3 bases at J, with 14 bases in the middle. The CDR3 nucleotides read TGTGCCACCAAACATCGGTCGACAGATACGCAGTATTTT. It codes for CATKHRSTDTQYF.

This clonotype was picked up a small number of times. This chain uses TRBV5-1 with TRBJ1-5; D unclear. The CDR3 consists of 18 residues. V lost 0 bases, J lost 2 bases, and 18 bases lay in between. CDR1 is SGHRS, CDR2 YFSETQ, per germline. Here the CDR3 reads CASSLVAVRTTGNQPQHF. The CDR3 DNA sequence: TGCGCCAGCAGCTTGGTGGCAGTTCGAACGACGGGCAATCAGCCCCAGCATTTT.

The chain combines TRBV2 with TRBJ1-6; no definite D call. The germline V and J ends were trimmed by 6 bases and 10 bases, with 22 bases remaining between them. CDR3 length equals 16 residues. Looked up from germline, CDR1 is SNHLY and CDR2 is FYNNEI. CDR3 residues: CASRLLRVDARSPLHF. CDR3 DNA sequence: TGTGCCAGCAGACTCCTAAGGGTAGATGCTCGATCACCCCTCCACTTT.

The V gene is TRBV12-3 or TRBV12-4, the J gene TRBJ2-2; 7 bases agree with TRBD2. J lost 3 bases, V lost 5 bases, and 9 bases had no gene match. CDR3 length: 16 amino acids. The CDR3 loop reads CASSAGGRVDTGELFF. CDR3 DNA: TGTGCCAGCAGTGCTGGGGGGAGGGTCGACACCGGGGAGCTGTTTTTT.

V usage is TRBV12-3 or TRBV12-4 and J usage is TRBJ1-2; D ambiguous. The CDR3 loop spans 13 amino acids. V dropped 5 bases and J dropped 4 bases, with 11 bases sitting between them. This chain's CDR3 is CASSAGPTYGYTF. As DNA, the CDR3 is TGTGCCAGCAGTGCCGGACCTACCTATGGCTACACCTTC.

This sequence joins TRBV7-2 and TRBJ2-4; unclear D gene. Germline CDR1 SGHTA, CDR2 FQGNSA. The CDR3 has 15 amino acids. Trimming removed 4 bases from V and 1 base from J, with 11 bases in between. CDR3 sequence: CASSSTLFAKNIQYF. DNA of the CDR3: TGTGCCAGCAGCTCCACCCTTTTTGCCAAAAACATTCAGTACTTC.

This chain uses TRBV5-1 with TRBJ2-5, with D unclear. CDR1 and CDR2 (germline): SGHRS, YFSETQ. The ends were cut back, 4 bases at V and 3 bases at J, with 28 bases in the middle. This CDR3 comprises 19 residues. In nucleotides, the CDR3 is TGCGCCAGCAGCAGACCAACCCACCCGGGTCCAAAGCCTGAAGAGACCCAGTACTTC. Translation gives CASSRPTHPGPKPEETQYF. Filled out from reference TRBV5-1 and TRBJ2-5, the complete variable domain reads KAGVTQTPRYLIKTRGQQVTLSCSPISGHRSVSWYQQTPGQGLQFLFEYFSETQRNKGNFPGRFSGRQFSNSRSEMNVSTLELGDSALYLCASSRPTHPGPKPEETQYFGPGTRLLVL.

This clonotype was observed a handful of times. The genes are TRBV11-2 and TRBJ2-3, with D hard to call. With 5 bases removed from V and 0 bases from J, the gap between germline ends came to 12 bases. CDR1 is SGHAT and CDR2 is FQNNGV in the germline V gene. This CDR3 spans 15 amino acids. The CDR3 region has the DNA TGTGCCAGCAGCACGACGATTTTTAGCACAGATACGCAGTATTTT. Amino acids: CASSTTIFSTDTQYF.

The chain carries TRBV5-4 and TRBJ2-1; 7 bases are a match to TRBD1. Germline trimming cut 0 bases from V and 7 bases from J; bases unmatched to any gene: 7. This CDR3 has 15 amino acids. CDR1 and CDR2 from the germline V gene are SGHNT and YYREEE (reference sequence). DNA for the CDR3: TGTGCCAGCAGCTTGGACAGGGGAAGCTCGAATGAGCAGTTCTTC. Protein sequence: CASSLDRGSSNEQFF.

V is TRBV5-5 and J is TRBJ2-7, with a weak D call TRBD1 (5 bases). V gave up 3 bases and J gave up 2 bases, with 18 bases separating them. The CDR3 has 16 amino acids. Germline values: CDR1 SGHKS, CDR2 YYEKEE (reference sequence). The CDR3 loop is CASSSGQGVPPYEQYF. CDR3 sequence (DNA): TGTGCCAGCAGCTCAGGCCAGGGCGTCCCCCCCTACGAGCAGTACTTC. Drawing the rest from reference TRBV5-5 and TRBJ2-7, the complete variable domain is DAGVTQSPTHLIKTRGQQVTLRCSPISGHKSVSWYQQVLGQGPQFIFQYYEKEERGRGNFPDRFSARQFPNYSSELNVNALLLGDSALYLCASSSGQGVPPYEQYFGPGTRLTVT.

This clonotype was recorded only once. V is TRBV5-1 and J is TRBJ2-1; D not resolved. The length of the CDR3 is 14 residues. CDR1 and CDR2 from the germline V gene are SGHRS and YFSETQ. Deletions cut 2 bases from V and 1 base from J, with 7 bases between. CDR3 in amino acids: CASSFEDSYNEQFF. DNA for the CDR3: TGCGCCAGCAGCTTCGAGGATTCCTACAATGAGCAGTTCTTC. Full variable domain (remainder filled in from reference TRBV5-1 and TRBJ2-1): KAGVTQTPRYLIKTRGQQVTLSCSPISGHRSVSWYQQTPGQGLQFLFEYFSETQRNKGNFPGRFSGRQFSNSRSEMNVSTLELGDSALYLCASSFEDSYNEQFFGPGTRLTVL.

Only a few counts were recorded for this clonotype. Here the CDR3 reads CATNGNTGELFF. Here the CDR3 DNA reads TGTGCCACCAACGGTAACACCGGGGAGCTGTTTTTT. The chain uses TRBV24-1 and TRBJ2-2; D ambiguous. V was clipped by 8 bases and J by 2 bases, with 5 bases between them. Germline assignment: CDR1 KGHDR and CDR2 SFDVKD. The CDR3 extends over 12 amino acids.

This sequence joins TRBV20-1 and TRBJ2-5; D perhaps matches TRBD2 (7 bases). V was pared by 3 bases and J by 7 bases, with 18 bases between. Looked up from germline, CDR1 is DFQATT and CDR2 is SNEGSKA (reference sequence). This CDR3 contains 14 residues. In DNA form, the CDR3 reads TGCAGTGCTAGTTCGGGCGGGGGCCGGGGGACCCAGTACTTC. Translation: CSASSGGGRGTQYF.

In its sample, this clonotype was seen a few times. V and J are TRBV6-2 or TRBV6-3 and TRBJ1-1; a weak D match, TRBD1 (5 bases). The ends were cut back, 4 bases at V and 6 bases at J, with 15 bases in the middle. Germline loops: CDR1 MNHEY, CDR2 SVGEGT. The CDR3 sequence is 14 residues long. CDR3 protein: CASSWRQGGSEAFF. For the CDR3, the DNA is TGTGCCAGCAGTTGGCGGCAGGGAGGTTCTGAAGCTTTCTTT.

The CDR3 DNA follows: TGCGCCAGCAGCCAAGATCGGGACAGTACTTTACGCTCTGGGGCCAACGTCCTGACTTTC. Translated: CASSQDRDSTLRSGANVLTF. The J gene is TRBJ2-6, the V gene TRBV4-3; the match to TRBD1 covers 7 bases. The J segment lost 0 bases and the V segment lost 0 bases, leaving 11 bases of the junction unmatched. The CDR3 has 20 residues. From germline, CDR1 is LGHNA and CDR2 YSLEER.